Following are 26 T cell receptor beta chains from one sample sequenced in a study of HIV-infected children after antiretroviral therapy interruption. The TCR library was built from RNA with a 3' RACE protocol and unique molecular identifiers. MiXCR, run by TCRdb on the 3' RACE reads, gives a single entry per CDR3 protein. The table has roughly 46,000 distinct CDR3 sequences, about 4.3% seen once. Documented treatment: PENTA 11 planned treatment interruption arm or continuous ART arm. Sequenced material: CD45RA+ CD4+ T cells from PBMCs, pooled from several time points, taken from a donor given antiretroviral therapy, either interrupted or continuous. Subset specified: naive CD4+ CD45RA+ CD45RO- T cells. The receptors here all came from a pool of human donors with HIV.

This clonotype was observed at least ten times. The V gene is TRBV11-2, the J gene TRBJ1-6; D gene unclear. V was pared by 4 bases and J by 10 bases, with 8 bases between. CDR3 length: 12 residues. The germline CDR1 and CDR2 sequences are SGHAT and FQNNGV. The CDR3 sequence is CASSSVRSPLHF. CDR3 in DNA: TGTGCCAGCAGCTCGGTCAGGTCACCCCTCCACTTT.

This clonotype was counted ten times or more. This chain links TRBV18 with TRBJ1-5; the match to TRBD1 covers 12 bases. Losses at the gene ends were 6 bases for V and 7 bases for J; bases not matched to a gene: 7. Germline values: CDR1 KGHSH, CDR2 LQKENI. The CDR3 is 15 residues long. The DNA for the CDR3 is TGTGCCAGCTCCCCGGGACAGGGGGCACGACAGCCCCAGCATTTT. It codes for CASSPGQGARQPQHF.

This clonotype turned up a few times. This chain links TRBV5-1 with TRBJ2-2, with TRBD1 identical over 8 bases. The germline CDR1 and CDR2 sequences are SGHRS and YFSETQ. The CDR3 runs 15 residues. The V segment lost 4 bases and the J segment 5 bases; nucleotides outside the gene matches: 7. For the CDR3, the DNA is TGCGCCAGCAGCCCAGGGGGCGCTGGGACCGGGGAGCTGTTTTTT. This translates into CASSPGGAGTGELFF.

The chain carries TRBV27 and TRBJ2-7; possibly TRBD1 for D (6 bases). This CDR3 has 15 residues. V was pared by 7 bases and J by 2 bases, with 18 bases between. Germline loops: CDR1 MNHEY, CDR2 SMNVEV (reference sequence). The CDR3 DNA reads TGTGCCAGCAAACGGACCGGACAGATCCCCTACGAGCAGTACTTC. Its translation: CASKRTGQIPYEQYF.

This clonotype was counted ten times or more. V is TRBV7-8 and J is TRBJ1-1; 8 bases agree with TRBD1. Trimming took 5 bases from V and 3 from J; bases not matched to a gene: 2. The germline V gene encodes CDR1 SGHVS and CDR2 FQNEAQ. There are 13 residues in the CDR3. The CDR3 here is CASSIQGDTEAFF. Here the CDR3 DNA reads TGTGCCAGCAGCATACAGGGGGACACTGAAGCTTTCTTT.

This clonotype has ten or more counts. The DNA for the CDR3 is TGCAGTGCTAGAGACCCCGGGACTTCCGATACGCAGTATTTT. It codes for CSARDPGTSDTQYF. This rearrangement joins TRBV20-1 to TRBJ2-3; TRBD2 might be the D (6 bases). Germline V gene sequence: CDR1 DFQATT, CDR2 SNEGSKA (reference sequence). The CDR3 is 14 residues long. Between the trimmed V and J ends, which lost 0 bases and 6 bases, there was a span of 13 bases.

This clonotype was detected a few times. V gene TRBV13 combines with J gene TRBJ2-7; the D gene is possibly TRBD2 (6 bases). Germline CDR1 PRHDT, CDR2 FYEKMQ (reference sequence). The CDR3 contains 14 residues. V shed 5 bases and J shed 3 bases, with 14 bases lying between them. The DNA for the CDR3 is TGTGCCAGCAGCCGCCCCCCGGGGGACTACGAGCAGTACTTC. It is translated as CASSRPPGDYEQYF.

This clonotype occurred many times. The chain employs TRBV19 and TRBJ1-4; 10 bases line up with TRBD1. The CDR3 totals 16 residues. With V trimmed by 3 bases and J by 1 base, 2 bases remained unmatched. CDR1 and CDR2 (germline): LNHDA, SQIVND (reference sequence). CDR3 coding DNA: TGTGCCAGTAGTATGGGACAGGGGCGAACTAATGAAAAACTGTTTTTT. As protein: CASSMGQGRTNEKLFF.

There are many counts of this clonotype. The V and J genes are TRBV6-6 and TRBJ1-2; TRBD1 matches 8 bases. From germline, CDR1 is MNHNY and CDR2 SVGAGI (reference sequence). The CDR3 contains 15 residues. J was trimmed by 7 bases and V by 6 bases; bases with no gene match: 13. The CDR3 DNA reads as TGTGCCAGCAGCCCTCGTGTTCGGGACAGGACTGGCTACACCTTC. It encodes CASSPRVRDRTGYTF.

This clonotype came up a few times. The chain links TRBV7-3 to TRBJ2-7; the D gene is possibly TRBD2 (6 bases). V was trimmed by 5 bases and J by 2 bases, leaving 19 bases between them. The CDR3 loop spans 16 amino acids. Germline CDR1 is SGHTA and CDR2 is FQGTGA. The CDR3 region is CASSPSVTGSPYEQYF. In nucleotides, the CDR3 is TGTGCCAGCAGCCCTTCGGTTACCGGGAGTCCCTACGAGCAGTACTTC. Together with reference TRBV7-3 and TRBJ2-7, the CDR3 gives the full variable domain: GAGVSQTPSNKVTEKGKYVELRCDPISGHTALYWYRQSLGQGPEFLIYFQGTGAADDSGLPNDRFFAVRPEGSVSTLKIQRTERGDSAVYLCASSPSVTGSPYEQYFGPGTRLTVT.

The chain employs TRBV29-1 and TRBJ1-1, with D tentatively TRBD1 (6 bases). Germline values: CDR1 SQVTM, CDR2 ANQGSEA. With 3 bases removed from V and 3 bases from J, the gap between germline ends came to 14 bases. The CDR3 length is 14 residues. This CDR3 reads CSVDPSGQYTEAFF. In DNA, the CDR3 is TGCAGCGTTGATCCCTCTGGACAGTACACTGAAGCTTTCTTT.

At least ten counts were recorded for this clonotype. V gene TRBV6-1 combines with J gene TRBJ2-7, with D tentatively TRBD2 (6 bases). From germline, CDR1 is MNHNS and CDR2 SASEGT. This CDR3 contains 14 residues. V was shortened by 6 bases and J by 4 bases, with 16 bases between the two germline ends. CDR3 DNA: TGTGCCAGCAGACGGGTCGCGGGATGGTACGAGCAGTACTTC. Its protein is CASRRVAGWYEQYF.

Many counts were recorded for this clonotype. This chain joins TRBV29-1 and TRBJ1-3, with 7 positions matching TRBD1. V lost 7 bases and J lost 2; bases outside the gene matches: 5. Germline V gene data show CDR1 as SQVTM and CDR2 as ANQGSEA. The CDR3 has 13 residues. The CDR3 DNA reads TGCAGCGCCGGGACAGCTACTGGAAACACCATATATTTT. As protein: CSAGTATGNTIYF.

This clonotype was counted ten times or more. The chain employs TRBV2 and TRBJ2-1, with 9 bases that match TRBD2. V gave up 3 bases and J gave up 9 bases; unmatched junction bases: 6. This CDR3 comprises 14 residues. CDR1 and CDR2 from the germline V gene are SNHLY and FYNNEI. The CDR3 reads CASSEFQAGGEQFF. The CDR3 DNA is TGTGCCAGCAGTGAGTTTCAAGCGGGGGGTGAGCAGTTCTTC.

This clonotype showed up many times. V is TRBV27 and J is TRBJ1-2; 8 positions agree with TRBD1. The V segment lost 3 bases and the J segment 6 bases; nucleotides outside the gene matches: 6. Germline V gene lookup returns CDR1 MNHEY and CDR2 SMNVEV (reference sequence). The CDR3 spans 14 residues. CDR3 nucleotide sequence: TGTGCCAGCAGTTTCCAGGGGGCCGGAGATGGCTACACCTTC. This codes for CASSFQGAGDGYTF.

This clonotype was counted at least ten times. J is TRBJ1-5 and V is TRBV12-3 or TRBV12-4; TRBD1 aligns across 7 bases. The CDR3 is 13 amino acids. V was clipped by 9 bases and J by 1 base; unmatched bases: 3. The CDR3 sequence: CASSQGSNQPQHF. Written as DNA, the CDR3 is TGTGCCAGTTCACAGGGGAGCAATCAGCCCCAGCATTTT.

This clonotype came up many times. This chain connects TRBV20-1 to TRBJ1-5; D not certain. Between the trimmed V and J ends, which lost 1 base and 1 base, there was a span of 2 bases. Germline values: CDR1 DFQATT, CDR2 SNEGSKA (reference sequence). The CDR3 covers 12 residues. Here the CDR3 DNA reads TGCAGTGCTAGAGGCAGCAATCAGCCCCAGCATTTT. Translating gives CSARGSNQPQHF.

There are many counts of this clonotype. The J gene is TRBJ2-1, the V gene TRBV3-1; 11 nucleotides line up with TRBD2. After removal of 6 bases from V and 3 bases from J, the junction contained 4 bases not matched to a gene. The CDR3 runs 15 residues. CDR1 LGHDT and CDR2 YNNKEL come from the germline V gene (reference sequence). The CDR3 is CASSSGTSGYNEQFF. The CDR3 region has the DNA TGTGCCAGCAGTTCCGGGACTAGCGGCTACAATGAGCAGTTCTTC.

This clonotype was detected ten times or more. An end of the junction does not agree with germline; a read error may underlie this. The chain couples TRBV12-3 or TRBV12-4 to TRBJ2-3; perhaps TRBD2 as D (5 bases). The CDR3 has 15 amino acids. The CDR3 DNA reads TGTGCCAGCAGCCCCCGGGGTGGACCCACAAATACGCAGTATTTT. Its translation is CASSPRGGPTNTQYF.

This clonotype appeared a few times. This rearrangement joins TRBV19 to TRBJ2-2, with unresolved D. The germline CDR1 and CDR2 sequences are LNHDA and SQIVND (reference sequence). With 10 bases removed from V and 7 bases from J, the gap between germline ends came to 7 bases. The CDR3 is made up of 10 amino acids. Here the CDR3 reads CATEGGELFF. CDR3 coding DNA: TGTGCCACGGAAGGCGGGGAGCTGTTTTTT.

The chain combines TRBV6-1 with TRBJ2-7; TRBD1 aligns across 9 bases. The CDR3 length is 16 residues. Germline V lookup: CDR1 MNHNS, CDR2 SASEGT. J lost 4 bases, V lost 6 bases, and 13 bases had no gene match. CDR3 sequence: CASRRDRAYRGYEQYF. The CDR3 DNA reads as TGTGCCAGCAGACGGGACAGGGCATACCGGGGATACGAGCAGTACTTC.

Many counts were recorded for this clonotype. This rearrangement joins TRBV15 to TRBJ1-5; 8 bases line up with TRBD1. The CDR3 spans 15 residues. Germline values: CDR1 LNHNV, CDR2 YYDKDF (reference sequence). Trimming took 0 bases from V and 5 from J; bases not matched to a gene: 3. As DNA, the CDR3 is TGTGCCACCAGCAGAGACAGGGGGCTGGATCAGCCCCAGCATTTT. Amino acid sequence: CATSRDRGLDQPQHF.

This clonotype was detected many times. The CDR3 sequence is CSVEYRLNTEAFF. DNA of the CDR3: TGCAGCGTTGAGTACAGGTTGAACACTGAAGCTTTCTTT. J is TRBJ1-1 and V is TRBV29-1; weak D call: TRBD1 (5 bases). This CDR3 spans 13 amino acids. V lost 3 bases and J 0 bases, leaving 8 bases between the germline ends. CDR1 and CDR2 from the germline V gene are SQVTM and ANQGSEA. Complete variable domain (other parts from reference TRBV29-1 and TRBJ1-1): SAVISQKPSRDICQRGTSLTIQCQVDSQVTMMFWYRQQPGQSLTLIATANQGSEATYESGFVIDKFPISRPNLTFSTLTVSNMSPEDSSIYLCSVEYRLNTEAFFGQGTRLTVV.

In its sample, this clonotype was seen many times. The rearrangement links TRBV29-1 to TRBJ2-5; the match to TRBD1 covers 9 bases. This CDR3 comprises 14 residues. With 4 bases clipped from V and 3 bases from J, the junction kept 6 bases outside the gene matches. Germline V CDR1 and CDR2: SQVTM, ANQGSEA. The CDR3 DNA follows: TGCAGCGTTGTTGGACAGGGGAGGGAAGAGACCCAGTACTTC. The encoded protein is CSVVGQGREETQYF. The complete variable domain, with remaining parts taken from reference TRBV29-1 and TRBJ2-5, reads SAVISQKPSRDICQRGTSLTIQCQVDSQVTMMFWYRQQPGQSLTLIATANQGSEATYESGFVIDKFPISRPNLTFSTLTVSNMSPEDSSIYLCSVVGQGREETQYFGPGTRLLVL.

This clonotype appeared a few times. V and J are TRBV18 and TRBJ2-1; maybe TRBD1 (6 bases). The CDR3 is made up of 16 amino acids. V was trimmed by 4 bases and J by 0 bases, leaving 13 bases between them. The germline gives CDR1 KGHSH, CDR2 LQKENI. The CDR3 sequence: CASSRTDRSSYNEQFF. In nucleotides, the CDR3 is TGTGCCAGCTCACGTACCGACAGGAGCTCCTACAATGAGCAGTTCTTC. The full variable domain, its missing parts supplied by reference TRBV18 and TRBJ2-1, is NAGVMQNPRHLVRRRGQEARLRCSPMKGHSHVYWYRQLPEEGLKFMVYLQKENIIDESGMPKERFSAEFPKEGPSILRIQQVVRGDSAAYFCASSRTDRSSYNEQFFGPGTRLTVL.

This clonotype was seen repeatedly, ten times or more. The rearrangement links TRBV11-3 to TRBJ2-3, with 9 bases fitting TRBD2. This CDR3 region has 14 residues. Germline V gives CDR1 SGHNT, CDR2 YENEEA. The V segment lost 0 bases and the J segment 10 bases; nucleotides outside the gene matches: 5. This chain's CDR3 is CASSLESRLAAQYF. CDR3 DNA: TGTGCCAGCAGCTTAGAGAGCCGACTAGCGGCGCAGTATTTT.